The 32 T cell receptor beta chains below were found in one sample sequenced in a study of technical replicates of blood from a handful of donors. Profiled with immunoSEQ multiplex PCR; TCRdb holds only in-frame clones, not every one. The repertoire consists of over 60,000 clones, with 93% occurring once and the leading ten covering approximately 0.27%. Sequencing used T cells isolated from PBMCs. These receptors all come from a human donor in good health.

The CDR3 DNA reads as TGCACGGTAGATAGCTACACCTTC. The encoded protein is CTVDSYTF. The gene calls are TRBV29-1 and TRBJ1-2; D is unresolved. The CDR3 has 8 amino acids. Germline values: CDR1 SQVTM, CDR2 ANQGSEA.

The rearrangement links TRBV7-9 to TRBJ1-1; a weak D match, TRBD1 (5 bases). The CDR3 totals 12 residues. V shed 5 bases and J shed 5 bases, with 9 bases lying between them. Germline values: CDR1 SEHNR, CDR2 FQNEAQ (reference sequence). For the CDR3, the DNA is TGTGCCAGCAGCGGGGGGGAAACTGAAGCTTTCTTT. This sequence encodes CASSGGETEAFF. The variable domain in full, with the rest retrieved from reference TRBV7-9 and TRBJ1-1, is DTGVSQNPRHKITKRGQNVTFRCDPISEHNRLYWYRQTLGQGPEFLTYFQNEAQLEKSRLLSDRFSAERPKGSFSTLEIQRTEQGDSAMYLCASSGGETEAFFGQGTRLTVV.

The gene calls are TRBV5-6 and TRBJ1-4; TRBD1 is a possible D gene (6 bases). V lost 1 base and J 5 bases, leaving 15 bases between the germline ends. Germline-derived CDR1 and CDR2 are SGHDT and YYEEEE. The CDR3 consists of 16 residues. CDR3 region: CASSLSGTTENEKLFF. In nucleotides, the CDR3 is TGTGCCAGCAGCTTGTCCGGGACAACGGAAAATGAAAAACTGTTTTTT.

The V and J genes are TRBV6-6 and TRBJ1-5; a weak D match, TRBD1 (6 bases). Germline CDR1 and CDR2: MNHNY and SVGAGI (reference sequence). The germline V and J ends were trimmed by 5 bases and 7 bases, with 15 bases remaining between them. This CDR3 is 14 amino acids long. In DNA form, the CDR3 reads TGTGCCAGCAGTAATACAGGGCATGGACAGCCCCAGCATTTT. Encoded protein: CASSNTGHGQPQHF.

The rearrangement uses TRBV10-1 and TRBJ1-2; 7 bases agree with TRBD1. The CDR3 runs 13 residues. V dropped 0 bases and J dropped 7; count of bases not matched to a gene: 2. Per the germline V gene, CDR1 is WNHNN and CDR2 is SYGVQD (reference sequence). The CDR3, as DNA: TGCGCCAGCAGTGAGTCACGGACAGGTGGCTACACCTTC. Protein sequence: CASSESRTGGYTF.

This sequence joins TRBV7-6 and TRBJ2-3, with D tentatively TRBD1 (6 bases). The CDR3 is 16 amino acids. Germline lookup yields CDR1 SGHVS and CDR2 FNYEAQ. V was trimmed by 1 base and J by 2 bases, leaving 13 bases between them. The CDR3 is CASSLGGQTFTDTQYF. The DNA of the CDR3 is TGTGCCAGCAGCTTAGGCGGACAGACCTTCACAGATACGCAGTATTTT.

This clone has only a few counts. The CDR3 is CASSLGGDTEAFF. The CDR3 DNA is TGCGCCAGCAGCTTGGGGGGGGACACTGAAGCTTTCTTT. The rearrangement uses TRBV5-1 and TRBJ1-1; TRBD1 is a possible D gene (5 bases). V shed 0 bases and J shed 3 bases, with 6 bases lying between them. The CDR3 has 13 residues. Germline loops: CDR1 SGHRS, CDR2 YFSETQ.

This chain joins TRBV5-1 and TRBJ2-1, with 13 bases matching TRBD2. Per the germline V gene, CDR1 is SGHRS and CDR2 is YFSETQ. V lost 4 bases to trimming and J lost 2 bases; unmatched junction nucleotides: 12. The CDR3 length is 19 residues. The CDR3 DNA sequence: TGCGCCAGCAGCCGACGTACCGGGACTAGCGGGGTCACCTACAATGAGCAGTTCTTC. It specifies CASSRRTGTSGVTYNEQFF.

Notes on this clone: An end of the junction does not agree with germline; a read error may underlie this. V usage is TRBV28 and J usage is TRBJ2-7; the match to TRBD1 covers 9 bases. The CDR3 runs 16 residues. From germline, CDR1 is MDHEN and CDR2 SYDVKM. CDR3 bases: TGTGCCAGCAGGCAACACCCTCTCGCCTTGTCCGGGACAGGGCACTTC. It is translated as CASRQHPLALSGTGHF.

The J gene is TRBJ1-1, the V gene TRBV5-6, with 7 positions matching TRBD1. This CDR3 has 12 amino acids. The V gene end was trimmed by 4 bases and the J gene end by 6 bases; junction bases not matched to a gene: 3. The V gene's germline CDR1 is SGHDT and CDR2 YYEEEE. CDR3 region: CASSPGGAEAFF. For the CDR3, the DNA is TGTGCCAGCAGCCCAGGGGGTGCTGAAGCTTTCTTT.

CDR3 amino acids: CASSRTFYDEQFF. CDR3 in DNA: TGTGCCAGCAGCCGGACTTTTTACGATGAGCAGTTCTTC. The genes are TRBV9 and TRBJ2-1; tentative D call: TRBD2 (5 bases). The V and J ends lost 4 bases and 8 bases respectively, with 13 bases between them. This CDR3 region has 13 residues. CDR1 SGDLS and CDR2 YYNGEE come from the germline V gene. Drawing the rest from reference TRBV9 and TRBJ2-1, the complete variable domain is DSGVTQTPKHLITATGQRVTLRCSPRSGDLSVYWYQQSLDQGLQFLIQYYNGEERAKGNILERFSAQQFPDLHSELNLSSLELGDSALYFCASSRTFYDEQFFGPGTRLTVL.

The CDR3 region is CASSQVTSGGPLGETQYF. The CDR3 nucleotides read TGTGCCAGCAGCCAAGTGACTAGCGGGGGCCCCCTCGGAGAGACCCAGTACTTC. The rearrangement links TRBV4-2 to TRBJ2-5; 12 bases are shared with TRBD2. The CDR3 covers 18 residues. J lost 4 bases, V lost 1 base, and 10 bases had no gene match. Germline V CDR1 and CDR2: LGHNA, YNFKEQ.

CDR3 nucleotides: TGTGCCAGCAGTGAGGGTCTAGAGGAGTATTTT. Residues: CASSEGLEEYF. The J gene is TRBJ2-3, the V gene TRBV6-1; D is unclear. This CDR3 has 11 amino acids. V lost 3 bases and J lost 13, with 11 bases in between. Germline lookup yields CDR1 MNHNS and CDR2 SASEGT.

The CDR3 region is CASSYAGGGYTF. DNA for the CDR3: TGTGCCAGCAGTTATGCGGGGGGTGGCTACACCTTC. V is TRBV6-5 and J is TRBJ1-2, with a possible D match to TRBD1 (5 bases). The CDR3 has 12 amino acids. Germline assignment: CDR1 MNHEY and CDR2 SVGAGI. V lost 3 bases to trimming and J lost 7 bases, with 9 bases between them.

The genes are TRBV5-1 and TRBJ1-4; tentative D call: TRBD1 (6 bases). In germline, CDR1 is SGHRS, CDR2 YFSETQ. Trimming took 1 base from V and 8 from J, leaving 15 bases between them. The CDR3 contains 15 residues. The CDR3, as DNA: TGCGCCAGCAGCTTGAAGGGGTCAGGGGAAGAAAAACTGTTTTTT. Its translation: CASSLKGSGEEKLFF.

This sequence joins TRBV29-1 and TRBJ2-3, with D possibly matching TRBD2 (5 bases). Germline V gives CDR1 SQVTM, CDR2 ANQGSEA. This CDR3 has 13 amino acids. V lost 5 bases, J lost 4 bases, and 13 bases lay in between. Written as DNA, the CDR3 is TGCAGCGTTTGGACTCCAAGCCCAGATACGCAGTATTTT. Amino acids: CSVWTPSPDTQYF.

This clone was picked up a small number of times. The chain uses TRBV29-1 and TRBJ1-1; no clear D. Trimming pared 4 bases from V and 0 bases from J, leaving 12 bases between. The CDR3 is 14 amino acids. Germline lookup yields CDR1 SQVTM and CDR2 ANQGSEA. In DNA, the CDR3 is TGCAGCGTTGGGGTGGGCCAGATGAACACTGAAGCTTTCTTT. Protein sequence: CSVGVGQMNTEAFF.

This chain links TRBV4-1 with TRBJ2-7, with D tentatively TRBD1 (5 bases). Germline V gives CDR1 MGHRA, CDR2 YSYEKL. Trimming took 0 bases from V and 0 from J, leaving 15 bases between them. The CDR3 sequence is 17 residues long. The CDR3 here is CASSQDLGLLSSYEQYF. The CDR3 bases are TGCGCCAGCAGCCAAGATTTGGGGCTCCTTAGCTCCTACGAGCAGTACTTC.

This chain connects TRBV4-1 to TRBJ2-5; TRBD1 matches at 11 bases. V lost 1 base, J lost 3 bases, and 1 base stayed unmatched. This CDR3 comprises 15 residues. CDR1 and CDR2 (germline): MGHRA, YSYEKL. The CDR3 protein is CASSQGTGGEETQYF. In nucleotides, the CDR3 is TGCGCCAGCAGCCAAGGGACAGGGGGCGAAGAGACCCAGTACTTC.

The chain uses TRBV5-1 and TRBJ2-1; D might be TRBD1 (5 bases). The germline V gene encodes CDR1 SGHRS and CDR2 YFSETQ. This CDR3 comprises 17 residues. V lost 1 base and J lost 0, with 14 bases in between. The chain's CDR3 is CASSLRSGQSSYNEQFF. In DNA form, the CDR3 reads TGCGCCAGCAGCTTGAGGTCCGGACAAAGCTCCTACAATGAGCAGTTCTTC.

The chain carries TRBV28 and TRBJ2-5; 10 bases agree with TRBD2. Germline-derived CDR1 and CDR2 are MDHEN and SYDVKM. After removal of 4 bases from V and 1 base from J, the junction contained 6 bases not matched to a gene. The CDR3 loop spans 16 amino acids. The DNA of the CDR3 is TGTGCCAGCAGTTCACTGACTAGCGGGCCCCAAGAGACCCAGTACTTC. Translated, it gives CASSSLTSGPQETQYF.

This chain uses TRBV10-1 with TRBJ1-4; maybe TRBD1 (6 bases). Per the germline V gene, CDR1 is WNHNN and CDR2 is SYGVQD (reference sequence). Between the trimmed V and J ends, which lost 1 base and 5 bases, there was a span of 29 bases. CDR3 length: 21 residues. In DNA, the CDR3 is TGCGCCAGCAGTGAGTACAGGGTTTTGACAACAGAGGCGACAAGGAATGAAAAACTGTTTTTT. It translates to CASSEYRVLTTEATRNEKLFF.

This clone came up once. The V and J genes are TRBV30 and TRBJ1-4, with 8 bases matching TRBD1. This CDR3 contains 13 residues. The V and J ends lost 5 bases and 7 bases, in that order; junction bases with no gene match: 6. CDR1 and CDR2 from the germline V gene are GTSNPN and SVGIG (reference sequence). CDR3: CAWGGTGFEKLFF. The CDR3 DNA reads as TGTGCCTGGGGGGGGACAGGTTTTGAAAAACTGTTTTTT.

The DNA for the CDR3 is TGTGCCAGCAGCGCCCACCCAGGGTTGGAAAATGAGCAGTTCTTC. The encoded protein is CASSAHPGLENEQFF. The chain recombines TRBV9 with TRBJ2-1; a possible D gene is TRBD1 (5 bases). CDR3 length equals 15 residues. The ends were cut back, 3 bases at V and 7 bases at J, with 17 bases in the middle. Germline CDR1 is SGDLS and CDR2 is YYNGEE.

The chain has TRBV28 and TRBJ2-7, with 10 bases lining up with TRBD1. The CDR3 has 14 residues. J gave up 6 bases and V 6 bases, and 8 bases lay outside the gene matches. Germline V lookup: CDR1 MDHEN, CDR2 SYDVKM. This chain's CDR3 is CASSKTGGKSEQYF. The CDR3, as DNA: TGTGCCAGCAGCAAGACAGGGGGCAAGTCCGAGCAGTACTTC. The full variable domain, completed using reference TRBV28 and TRBJ2-7, is DVKVTQSSRYLVKRTGEKVFLECVQDMDHENMFWYRQDPGLGLRLIYFSYDVKMKEKGDIPEGYSVSREKKERFSLILESASTNQTSMYLCASSKTGGKSEQYFGPGTRLTVT.

The V call is TRBV10-2, the J call TRBJ2-7, with 8 bases aligning to TRBD1. CDR3 length: 13 residues. V shed 6 bases, J shed 4 bases, and the junction held 5 bases outside the gene matches. Germline CDR1 reads WSHSY; CDR2 reads SAAADI. The CDR3 protein is CASRGQGNYEQYF. Written as DNA, the CDR3 is TGCGCCAGCAGAGGACAGGGAAATTACGAGCAGTACTTC.

The rearrangement uses TRBV6-6 and TRBJ2-7; TRBD2 is a possible D gene (5 bases). Trimming pared 6 bases from V and 2 bases from J, leaving 11 bases between. CDR3 size: 13 residues. The germline V gene has CDR1 MNHNY and CDR2 SVGAGI (reference sequence). As DNA, the CDR3 is TGTGCCAGCAGCCTACCGGGGACCTACGAGCAGTACTTC. Encoded protein: CASSLPGTYEQYF.

The chain links TRBV7-9 to TRBJ2-1; possibly TRBD2 for D (5 bases). This CDR3 is built from 15 residues. The germline gives CDR1 SEHNR, CDR2 FQNEAQ (reference sequence). Trimming took off 2 bases at V and 0 bases at J, with 8 bases between the two ends. CDR3 in amino acids: CASSLTRVSYNEQFF. The CDR3 DNA follows: TGTGCCAGCAGCTTAACTAGAGTCTCCTACAATGAGCAGTTCTTC.

In DNA form, the CDR3 reads TGCGCCAGCAGACCAGGGACTAGAATGAACACCGGGGAGCTGTTTTTT. The encoded protein is CASRPGTRMNTGELFF. This rearrangement joins TRBV5-1 to TRBJ2-2; TRBD2 matches at 8 bases. V lost 5 bases to trimming and J lost 1 base; unmatched junction nucleotides: 7. The CDR3 covers 16 residues. The germline CDR1 and CDR2 sequences are SGHRS and YFSETQ.

The V and J genes are TRBV27 and TRBJ2-3; 9 nucleotides align to TRBD1. The V segment lost 4 bases and the J segment 3 bases; nucleotides outside the gene matches: 8. CDR1 MNHEY and CDR2 SMNVEV come from the germline V gene (reference sequence). The CDR3 loop spans 16 amino acids. CDR3 sequence (DNA): TGTGCCAGCAGTTCAGAAACAGGGGGCATAACAGATACGCAGTATTTT. Translated: CASSSETGGITDTQYF.

The chain recombines TRBV4-1 with TRBJ2-2; 11 bases agree with TRBD2. The length of the CDR3 is 18 residues. Germline V gene data show CDR1 as MGHRA and CDR2 as YSYEKL. The J segment lost 4 bases and the V segment lost 0 bases, leaving 7 bases of the junction unmatched. The CDR3 sequence: CASSQDIPGTSGTGELFF. The CDR3 nucleotides are TGCGCCAGCAGCCAAGATATTCCCGGGACTAGCGGCACCGGGGAGCTGTTTTTT.

This chain joins TRBV9 and TRBJ1-3; no firm D call. The CDR3 runs 17 residues. V lost 0 bases and J 4 bases, leaving 17 bases between the germline ends. The V gene's germline CDR1 is SGDLS and CDR2 YYNGEE. CDR3 sequence: CASSVDRPWAYGNTIYF. CDR3 coding DNA: TGTGCCAGCAGCGTAGATCGTCCATGGGCATACGGAAACACCATATATTTT. The full variable domain, its missing parts supplied by reference TRBV9 and TRBJ1-3, is DSGVTQTPKHLITATGQRVTLRCSPRSGDLSVYWYQQSLDQGLQFLIQYYNGEERAKGNILERFSAQQFPDLHSELNLSSLELGDSALYFCASSVDRPWAYGNTIYFGEGSWLTVV.